This TCR beta chain stems from a study of T cell responses to AZD1222 COVID-19 vaccine. Overall study results and limits: Regions 160-218 and 743-854 dominated among vaccine-associated CD4 TCRs spanning spike. Every sample of the repertoires postdated the peak T cell response.

Note on this clone: Its antigen is unidentified.

Recipients boosted at about 4 weeks or about 12 weeks are pooled. CDR3 size: 13 residues. Germline V gene data show CDR1 as SEHNR and CDR2 as FQNEAQ (reference sequence). The V end was cut by 5 bases, the J end by 2 bases, with 10 bases between. TCRdb's table, derived via immunoSEQ multiplex PCR, lists solely in-frame clones and lacks some. The repertoire includes 100,000 to 150,000 clones, approximately 90% of them detected once, and approximately 1.1% sits in the top ten. Sequences were derived from peripheral blood, sampled 28 days after the second AZD1222 dose. The rearrangement joins TRBV7-9 to TRBJ2-7; D is ambiguous. This receptor was obtained from an adult who received the AZD1222 COVID-19 vaccine. In nucleotides, the CDR3 is TGTGCCAGCAGCCCGCGACCCACCTACGAGCAGTACTTC. Protein sequence: CASSPRPTYEQYF.